This T cell receptor beta chain stems from a study of metastatic and nonmetastatic thyroid tumors. This clone was found a few times. TCRdb re-called the PCR reads via MiXCR. This repertoire shows 25,000 to 30,000 clones, less than 4% found once; its top ten account for about 3.3%. Thyroid surgery was preceded by no treatment in any patient. The V end lost 7 bases, the J end lost 0 bases, and 15 bases lay between the germline ends. The CDR3 runs 15 residues. The germline V gene encodes CDR1 MDHEN and CDR2 SYDVKM. The specimen sequenced was blood. The chain joins TRBV28 to TRBJ1-2, with D perhaps matching TRBD1 (5 bases). This TCR was recovered from a male donor with papillary thyroid cancer or a benign thyroid nodule (not recorded which). Some clones in this sample may be carry-over from other donors' samples. CDR3 nucleotide sequence: TGTGCCAGCAACCCTACGGACAAACCTAACTATGGCTACACCTTC. Encoded protein: CASNPTDKPNYGYTF.